These 2 T cell receptor beta chains were sequenced from one sample in a study of T cell responses to AZD1222 COVID-19 vaccine. TCRdb's copy holds only in-frame clones and misses some; the assay was immunoSEQ multiplex PCR. The sample lists around 140,000 clones, more than 85% occurring once. This specimen consisted of peripheral blood, obtained on day 0 of AZD1222 vaccination. The receptors come from an adult in good health.

The rearrangement uses TRBV28 and TRBJ2-3; TRBD2 aligns across 7 bases. The CDR3 covers 17 residues. Looked up from germline, CDR1 is MDHEN and CDR2 is SYDVKM. J was trimmed by 5 bases and V by 6 bases; bases with no gene match: 17. CDR3 sequence (DNA): TGTGCCAGCAGCCTCCCTTCTAGCGGTAGGGAGCGAGATACGCAGTATTTT. Translating gives CASSLPSSGRERDTQYF.

The V call is TRBV11-3, the J call TRBJ2-1; no definite D call. Germline V gene lookup returns CDR1 SGHNT and CDR2 YENEEA. The CDR3 is 12 amino acids. With 2 bases removed from V and 5 bases from J, the gap between germline ends came to 4 bases. The CDR3 region has the DNA TGTGCCAGCAGCTTAACAGACAATGAGCAGTTCTTC. The encoded protein is CASSLTDNEQFF.